The 19 T cell receptor beta chains below were found in one sample sequenced in a study of shared clonotypes between healthy human individuals. The protocol was immunoSEQ multiplex PCR, while the TCRdb copy is restricted to in-frame clones and leaves out a portion. The table lists approximately 640,000 clones, more than 70% of them singletons. The sequencing input was memory CD4+ T cells sorted from blood. Subset specified: CD45RA-negative fraction. The receptors stem from a young woman in good health.

This rearrangement joins TRBV2 to TRBJ2-1; D remains unclear. The CDR3 loop spans 14 amino acids. Trimming took 2 bases from V and 6 from J, leaving 11 bases between them. Germline CDR1 SNHLY, CDR2 FYNNEI. CDR3 nucleotides: TGTGCCAGCAGTGAAAGGGCTGGCGTCAATGAGCAGTTCTTC. Encoded protein: CASSERAGVNEQFF.

This chain links TRBV19 with TRBJ1-1; D might be TRBD1 (5 bases). Trimming removed 6 bases at V and 4 bases at J, with 18 bases between. The germline V gene has CDR1 LNHDA and CDR2 SQIVND (reference sequence). The CDR3 loop spans 15 amino acids. The CDR3 is CASSLFLGVGTEAFF. The CDR3, as DNA: TGTGCCAGTAGCCTCTTTTTGGGGGTCGGCACTGAAGCTTTCTTT.

The chain is built from TRBV7-8 and TRBJ2-7; 9 bases fit TRBD1. The V gene end was trimmed by 5 bases and the J gene end by 3 bases; junction bases not matched to a gene: 8. The CDR3 extends over 15 amino acids. Germline V gene sequence: CDR1 SGHVS, CDR2 FQNEAQ. The CDR3 reads CASSRGQGIFYEQYF. CDR3 coding DNA: TGTGCCAGCAGCCGTGGACAGGGGATTTTCTACGAGCAGTACTTC.

V is TRBV27 and J is TRBJ1-2; D is uncertain. Trimming took 1 base from V and 4 from J, leaving 7 bases between them. Germline-derived CDR1 and CDR2 are MNHEY and SMNVEV (reference sequence). The CDR3 contains 13 residues. The CDR3 DNA reads as TGTGCCAGCAGTTTATTACCCAGCTATGGCTACACCTTC. The encoded protein is CASSLLPSYGYTF.

The chain carries TRBV11-2 and TRBJ2-1; 7 nucleotides line up with TRBD2. Germline V lookup: CDR1 SGHAT, CDR2 FQNNGV. The ends lost 0 bases at V and 11 bases at J; junction bases unmatched: 10. CDR3 length: 15 amino acids. Here the CDR3 reads CASSLDRRGAGKQFF. CDR3 nucleotides: TGTGCCAGCAGCTTAGATCGGAGGGGAGCGGGAAAGCAGTTCTTC. Supplemented by reference TRBV11-2 and TRBJ2-1, the full variable domain reads EAGVAQSPRYKIIEKRQSVAFWCNPISGHATLYWYQQILGQGPKLLIQFQNNGVVDDSQLPKDRFSAERLKGVDSTLKIQPAKLEDSAVYLCASSLDRRGAGKQFFGPGTRLTVL.

The chain has TRBV29-1 and TRBJ1-1; TRBD1 might be the D (5 bases). The CDR3 contains 12 residues. Per the germline V gene, CDR1 is SQVTM and CDR2 is ANQGSEA. Trimming removed 6 bases at V and 6 bases at J, with 14 bases between. The CDR3 DNA sequence: TGCAGCGTACAGGTGACTACATCTGAAGCTTTCTTT. Translated: CSVQVTTSEAFF. The full variable domain, rest sourced from reference TRBV29-1 and TRBJ1-1, is SAVISQKPSRDICQRGTSLTIQCQVDSQVTMMFWYRQQPGQSLTLIATANQGSEATYESGFVIDKFPISRPNLTFSTLTVSNMSPEDSSIYLCSVQVTTSEAFFGQGTRLTVV.

This chain links TRBV2 with TRBJ1-5, with a tentative D call TRBD1 (5 bases). V was pared by 11 bases and J by 5 bases, with 22 bases between. The germline gives CDR1 SNHLY, CDR2 FYNNEI. The CDR3 extends over 15 amino acids. The CDR3 here is CASMRAGQGDQPQHF. CDR3 nucleotides: TGTGCCTCAATGAGGGCGGGGCAGGGCGATCAGCCCCAGCATTTT.

This sequence joins TRBV30 and TRBJ2-3, with 9 bases matching TRBD1. The germline CDR1 and CDR2 sequences are GTSNPN and SVGIG (reference sequence). The CDR3 runs 15 residues. Trimming cost V 5 bases and J 3 bases; bases outside gene matches: 9. The CDR3 protein is CAWGPGQGSTDTQYF. In DNA form, the CDR3 reads TGTGCCTGGGGACCGGGACAGGGTAGTACAGATACGCAGTATTTT. Combining the CDR3 with reference TRBV30 and TRBJ2-3 gives the whole variable domain SQTIHQWPATLVQPVGSPLSLECTVEGTSNPNLYWYRQAAGRGLQLLFYSVGIGQISSEVPQNLSASRPQDRQFILSSKKLLLSDSGFYLCAWGPGQGSTDTQYFGPGTRLTVL.

The table lists this clone with many counts. The chain employs TRBV2 and TRBJ2-1; D unresolved. Germline V lookup: CDR1 SNHLY, CDR2 FYNNEI. This CDR3 comprises 16 residues. Trimming stripped 11 bases from V and 0 bases from J, with 20 bases between. The CDR3: CAHRPTVLSSYNEQFF. CDR3 nucleotide sequence: TGTGCCCACCGGCCGACGGTCTTAAGCTCCTACAATGAGCAGTTCTTC.

The rearrangement joins TRBV30 to TRBJ2-1; 8 bases align to TRBD1. V dropped 2 bases and J dropped 2; count of bases not matched to a gene: 5. Germline loops: CDR1 GTSNPN, CDR2 SVGIG (reference sequence). CDR3 length: 15 residues. The CDR3 protein is CAWSSGQATYNEQFF. CDR3 DNA sequence: TGTGCCTGGAGTTCGGGACAGGCCACCTACAATGAGCAGTTCTTC. Looking up the rest from reference TRBV30 and TRBJ2-1 gives the full variable domain: SQTIHQWPATLVQPVGSPLSLECTVEGTSNPNLYWYRQAAGRGLQLLFYSVGIGQISSEVPQNLSASRPQDRQFILSSKKLLLSDSGFYLCAWSSGQATYNEQFFGPGTRLTVL.

The gene calls are TRBV5-1 and TRBJ2-1; TRBD2 aligns across 8 bases. The V and J ends lost 0 bases and 8 bases, in that order; junction bases with no gene match: 10. The germline V gene has CDR1 SGHRS and CDR2 YFSETQ. The CDR3 consists of 16 residues. The CDR3 region is CASSLGSGSTSDEQFF. The DNA for the CDR3 is TGCGCCAGCAGCTTGGGGAGCGGGAGTACGAGCGATGAGCAGTTCTTC. Full variable domain (missing parts from reference TRBV5-1 and TRBJ2-1): KAGVTQTPRYLIKTRGQQVTLSCSPISGHRSVSWYQQTPGQGLQFLFEYFSETQRNKGNFPGRFSGRQFSNSRSEMNVSTLELGDSALYLCASSLGSGSTSDEQFFGPGTRLTVL.

This clone showed up many times. This chain joins TRBV10-2 and TRBJ2-4; no firm D call. This CDR3 has 13 amino acids. From germline, CDR1 is WSHSY and CDR2 SAAADI. V lost 2 bases and J lost 8, with 10 bases in between. CDR3 region: CASSEQELDIQYF. The CDR3 nucleotides read TGCGCCAGCAGTGAGCAGGAGCTAGACATTCAGTACTTC.

This clone came up a few times. This sequence joins TRBV7-2 and TRBJ1-1; TRBD1 is a possible D gene (5 bases). V was trimmed by 5 bases and J by 4 bases, leaving 11 bases between them. Looked up from germline, CDR1 is SGHTA and CDR2 is FQGNSA. This CDR3 comprises 13 residues. The DNA of the CDR3 is TGTGCCAGCAGCCCGGGCGGGGGCACTGAAGCTTTCTTT. This encodes CASSPGGGTEAFF.

The rearrangement joins TRBV5-4 to TRBJ1-1; possible D gene TRBD1, 6 bases. With 5 bases removed from V and 11 bases from J, the gap between germline ends came to 16 bases. Per the germline V gene, CDR1 is SGHNT and CDR2 is YYREEE (reference sequence). This CDR3 region has 12 residues. Here the CDR3 DNA reads TGTGCCAGCAGTCCAACAGGGATTGGGGCTTTCTTT. Residues: CASSPTGIGAFF.

The chain employs TRBV7-8 and TRBJ1-5, with no clear D. Germline CDR1 and CDR2: SGHVS and FQNEAQ. The CDR3 extends over 15 amino acids. The germline V and J ends were trimmed by 5 bases and 5 bases, with 16 bases remaining between them. Written as DNA, the CDR3 is TGTGCCAGCAGCCTCAAACGTTGGTCCGATCAGCCCCAGCATTTT. As protein: CASSLKRWSDQPQHF.

The chain joins TRBV7-2 to TRBJ2-1, with 10 nucleotides matching TRBD2. Germline V gene sequence: CDR1 SGHTA, CDR2 FQGNSA. The V and J ends lost 1 base and 6 bases, in that order; junction bases with no gene match: 6. The CDR3 is 16 amino acids. DNA of the CDR3: TGTGCCAGCAGCTTAGTCCGGCGGACTAGCGGCAATGAGCAGTTCTTC. It encodes CASSLVRRTSGNEQFF.

V usage is TRBV30 and J usage is TRBJ1-4; D gene unclear. Germline V gene lookup returns CDR1 GTSNPN and CDR2 SVGIG (reference sequence). V was pared by 7 bases and J by 5 bases, with 20 bases between. The CDR3 spans 15 residues. This CDR3 reads CASRSRTWANEKLFF. The CDR3 DNA reads TGTGCCTCCCGCTCCCGGACTTGGGCAAATGAAAAACTGTTTTTT.

The chain recombines TRBV7-8 with TRBJ2-1; 7 bases match TRBD2. Germline V lookup: CDR1 SGHVS, CDR2 FQNEAQ. J gave up 5 bases and V 5 bases, and 15 bases lay outside the gene matches. CDR3 size: 17 residues. The CDR3 reads CASSPHRAGTTNNEQFF. The CDR3 DNA follows: TGTGCCAGCAGCCCACACCGTGCCGGGACTACCAACAATGAGCAGTTCTTC.

The CDR3 spells CASTQRDRINEKLFF. The DNA of the CDR3 is TGTGCCAGTACCCAACGGGACAGAATTAATGAAAAACTGTTTTTT. The chain couples TRBV19 to TRBJ1-4, with 7 bases matching TRBD1. This CDR3 comprises 15 residues. Germline V gives CDR1 LNHDA, CDR2 SQIVND (reference sequence). V trimming: 7 bases; J trimming: 4 bases; junction bases outside the gene matches: 9.